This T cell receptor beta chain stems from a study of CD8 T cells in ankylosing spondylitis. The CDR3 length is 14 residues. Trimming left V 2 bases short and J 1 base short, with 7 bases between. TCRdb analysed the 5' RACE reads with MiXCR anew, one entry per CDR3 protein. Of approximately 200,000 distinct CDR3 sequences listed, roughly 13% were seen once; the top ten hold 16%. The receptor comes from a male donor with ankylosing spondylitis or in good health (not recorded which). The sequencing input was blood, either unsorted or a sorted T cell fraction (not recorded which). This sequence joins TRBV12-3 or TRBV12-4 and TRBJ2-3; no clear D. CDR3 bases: TGTGCCAGCAGTTTAAATCGGGGCACAGATACGCAGTATTTT. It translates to CASSLNRGTDTQYF.